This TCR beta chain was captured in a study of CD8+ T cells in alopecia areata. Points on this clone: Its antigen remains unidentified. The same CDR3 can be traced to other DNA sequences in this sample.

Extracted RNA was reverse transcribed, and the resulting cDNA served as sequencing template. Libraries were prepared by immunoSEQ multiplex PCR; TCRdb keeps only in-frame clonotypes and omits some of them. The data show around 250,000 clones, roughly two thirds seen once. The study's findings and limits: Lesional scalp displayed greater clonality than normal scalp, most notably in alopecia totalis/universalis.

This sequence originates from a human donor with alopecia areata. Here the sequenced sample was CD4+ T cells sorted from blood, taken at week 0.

CDR3 sequence: CSVLTGEETQYF. For the CDR3, the DNA is TGCAGCGTTCTGACAGGGGAAGAGACCCAGTACTTC. The rearrangement joins TRBV29-1 to TRBJ2-5, with 8 bases lining up with TRBD1. CDR3 length: 12 amino acids. Trimming removed 5 bases from V and 3 bases from J; junction bases left unmatched: 2. Germline V gives CDR1 SQVTM, CDR2 ANQGSEA.